Sequencing of this TCR beta chain was carried out in a study of T cells after yellow fever vaccination (dated by TCRdb to between 2018 and 2021). With regard to the full study: The SMART-Seq v4 Ultra Low Input RNA kit was used to prepare libraries from fractions with low cell numbers. To follow T-cell clones before and after primary and booster YFV17D yellow fever vaccination, bulk TCR alpha and beta repertoires were sequenced over time. Two healthy male donors made up the cohort, one aged 18 to 29 years and the other aged 30 to 39 years. Blood was drawn at multiple timepoints before and after primary and secondary immunization, with bulk PBMC replicates and cell subsets isolated.

Inclusive of the bounding cysteine and phenylalanine, the CDR3 is 15 residues long. This entry keeps only the CDR3 DNA: 45 bases, framed from base 1. Sequences SGDLS (CDR1) and YYNGEE (CDR2) are obtained from the germline V gene. From V the trimming removes 4 bases and from J it removes 7 bases, while the gene matches leave 9 bases of the junction unaccounted for. The intended sense of this specimen's treatment or condition label: live attenuated yellow fever vaccine strain. At each blood-draw timepoint, two biological replicates of bulk PBMCs were obtained. A standard Ficoll-Paque protocol was used to isolate PBMCs from peripheral blood. TriZol was used to extract RNA from bulk PBMCs, CD4 and CD8 fractions, and dextramer-positive and dextramer-negative fractions. For sequencing, an Illumina NovaSeq 6000 was employed. TCR cDNA was synthesized by 5'RACE template switching, which introduced a universal primer site and unique molecular identifiers. cDNA synthesis was primed from both the TCR alpha and TCR beta constant segments. Two PCR steps were used to amplify libraries, with sample barcodes and sequencing adapters being added in the second step. Sequencing of libraries was performed on Illumina HiSeq 2500 (2x100 bp) or NovaSeq (2x150 bp). Under the source paper's analysis protocol: Demultiplexing of reads and collapsing into UMI consensus sequences were performed with MIGEC, and V(D)J alignment was carried out with MiXCR. Vaccine-responding clonotypes were identified with edgeR using replicate PBMC samples, with FDR below 0.01 and a log2 fold change above 5 up to day 15 being required. Bulk clonotypes were assigned CD4 or CD8 identity according to which sequenced CD4 or CD8 repertoire held them at higher abundance. Clones were called with MiXCR by TCRdb after fastp trimmed the public reads at Q25, and only in-frame beta chains were retained. When rows share a CDR3 protein, they turn into one entry using the most common DNA and genes. The V and J calls reflect TCRdb's pipeline rather than the authors' work. A total of a few hundred thousand distinct CDR3 sequences appear in this sample, around 3.5% of them only once. Under 20% of the sample rests with the top ten.

The research as a whole found: After the booster, most clones that had expanded after primary vaccination were detected again (around 96% of CD4 and roughly nine tenths of CD8), suggesting broad maintenance of memory. FACS-sorted repertoires could contain abundant contaminating clonotypes from the bulk population, so computational filtering was required. The secondary T-cell response was weaker than the primary response but faster, peaking on day 5 instead of day 15. A small fraction of clonotypes showed up in both the CD4 and CD8 compartments, probably as a result of convergent recombination. Because the study included only a couple of donors, the extent to which the findings can be generalized is limited.

This clonotype was recorded only once. The specificity of this receptor is unknown. Per-base quality was not reported, and no clone a single base away is much larger than it. One read is thin evidence. The sequence was collected from a young man who received the YFV17D yellow fever vaccine. The rearrangement combines TRBV9 with TRBJ2-1, and TRBD2 aligns with 9 junction nucleotides. This specimen was PBMCs, taken 15 days after the yellow fever booster vaccination. The CDR3 protein sequence reads: CASSPWPSGVNEQFF. The nucleotide sequence reads TGTGCCAGCAGCCCGTGGCCTAGCGGGGTAAATGAGCAGTTCTTC.